A selection of T cell receptor beta chains follows, all from one sample in a study of T-cell memory formation after mild COVID-19. Via MiXCR, TCRdb re-called the 5' RACE reads, giving one row per CDR3 protein. Of 550,000 to 700,000 distinct CDR3 sequences listed, around 15% are singletons. Input material: PBMCs or a T cell subset sorted from them (not recorded which). The receptors were sampled from an adult woman who had mild COVID-19 (a few samples of this study predate the infection). Cell type and time point are not known. Both conserved end residues are trimmed from each CDR3. A D gene is named only where the DNA matches it firmly. Size values are once, few and many counts, or a class for expanded clones, and some rows have none.

J gene	V gene	clone size	D gene	CDR3 protein
TRBJ2-5	TRBV25-1	few	.	ASSDDRRTQY
TRBJ1-1	TRBV6-5	few	.	ASSEPWGRTEAF
TRBJ1-5	TRBV5-5	many	.	ASSSGGLGGNQPQH
TRBJ1-1	TRBV5-1	.	TRBD1	ASSLGAGGTEAF
TRBJ2-1	TRBV5-1	few	.	ASSLEWRGRSEQF
TRBJ1-1	TRBV12-3/TRBV12-4	.	.	ASRNLGEGNTEAF
TRBJ1-5	TRBV6-2/TRBV6-3	many	.	ASSTVDQPQH
TRBJ2-7	TRBV11-2	few	TRBD2	ASSRQREVVYEQY
TRBJ2-3	TRBV27	.	.	ASSSGSQGDTQY
TRBJ1-2	TRBV19	.	.	ASSIGGSGYT
TRBJ2-7	TRBV27	.	.	ASSLLGREQY
TRBJ1-1	TRBV20-1	few	.	SANIEPTREAF
TRBJ1-1	TRBV6-5	.	TRBD1	ASSYNDRDTEAF
TRBJ1-5	TRBV29-1	.	TRBD1	SVVQGPNQPQH
TRBJ2-1	TRBV6-5	few	.	ASSQDTYNEQF
TRBJ1-5	TRBV6-5	few	.	ASSRGGRQQPQH
TRBJ2-5	TRBV20-1	.	.	SARERTLERDQY
TRBJ2-7	TRBV20-1	few	.	SATEATEQY
TRBJ2-3	TRBV3-1	.	.	ASSHSPRGLPVADTQY
TRBJ1-1	TRBV12-3/TRBV12-4	few	.	ASSVEGLTEAF
TRBJ2-3	TRBV29-1	.	.	SSDGRRGTDTQY
TRBJ1-1	TRBV12-3/TRBV12-4	.	.	ASGISGTNTEAF
TRBJ2-7	TRBV4-3	few	TRBD2	ASSQDDGLAGTFPYEQY
TRBJ2-4	TRBV27	once	.	TSSTSGVVKNIQY
TRBJ2-1	TRBV7-3	few	.	ASSSAEQGFNEQF
TRBJ2-5	TRBV5-1	many	TRBD1	ASSHGQGAAQETQY
TRBJ1-2	TRBV7-9	many	.	ASRGAAPTDLNYGYT
TRBJ2-7	TRBV12-3/TRBV12-4	.	.	ASTEAYEQY
TRBJ2-7	TRBV4-1	.	.	ASSHQNQPGYEQY
TRBJ1-2	TRBV20-1	once	TRBD1	SARPRQGVGYGYT
TRBJ2-1	TRBV7-2	few	TRBD1	ASSSRTGPVYNEQF
TRBJ1-1	TRBV12-3/TRBV12-4	.	.	ASSFHTEAF
TRBJ1-5	TRBV19	.	.	ASRTYGDSNQPQH
TRBJ1-1	TRBV5-1	.	TRBD1	ASSLEFQATGAEAF
TRBJ2-7	TRBV27	.	TRBD1	ASSSLPGTGGPYEQY
TRBJ1-5	TRBV12-3/TRBV12-4	few	.	ASTPEGSNQPQH
TRBJ1-1	TRBV7-8	.	TRBD1	ASSPTGQIMNTEAF
TRBJ2-1	TRBV7-9	.	TRBD2	ASTYLAGSLFSSYNEQF
TRBJ1-5	TRBV6-2/TRBV6-3	.	.	ASHRGRGEIQPQH
TRBJ1-2	TRBV4-3	.	.	ASSQEWEANYGYT
TRBJ2-1	TRBV11-2	few	TRBD2	ASSSLLAGLYNEQF
TRBJ2-2	TRBV7-7	few	.	ASSPSRGVHGELF
TRBJ2-1	TRBV12-3/TRBV12-4	.	.	ASKLTEVGEQF
TRBJ2-3	TRBV5-1	.	.	ASKVQGSTDTQY
TRBJ1-6	TRBV25-1	.	.	ASRGRGGSPLH
TRBJ2-1	TRBV27	many	.	ASRPRPGWEAGEQF
TRBJ2-3	TRBV20-1	.	.	SARLLGPPGTQY
TRBJ2-7	TRBV24-1	.	TRBD1	AISTGQKSEQY
TRBJ1-2	TRBV9	.	TRBD1	ASSSRDRVGNYGYT
TRBJ1-1	TRBV7-8	few	TRBD1	ASSQQGETTEAF
TRBJ1-1	TRBV6-6	once	TRBD1	ASLQGASEAF